This section outlines one T cell receptor (beta chain) sequence together with its context. The source of the sample is a study of blood T cell repertoires in COVID-19. Study information: In each case, the material was cDNA or gDNA derived from T cells, B-cell-depleted T cells, or PBMCs.

In the original workflow: By means of reference gene primer amplification, nucleated cell counts were estimated. The protocol was immunoSEQ multiplex PCR, while the TCRdb copy is restricted to in-frame clones and leaves out a portion. The V and J calls and the clone size are those of that table, but D and trimming were determined from the DNA. The table has about 200,000 clones, 75% to 90% seen once. The specimen sequenced was peripheral blood. The TCR was taken from a man in his forties or fifties with acute or convalescent COVID-19.

In DNA, the CDR3 is TGTGCCACCAAGGACAAGTGGGGCACAGATACGCAGTATTTT. Translated: CATKDKWGTDTQYF. V and J are TRBV24-1 and TRBJ2-3; possibly TRBD1 for D (5 bases). The germline CDR1 and CDR2 sequences are KGHDR and SFDVKD. The CDR3 has 14 residues. Deletions cut 8 bases from V and 1 base from J, with 12 bases between.